This TCR beta chain was sequenced during a study of blood T cell repertoires in COVID-19. Looking at the study overall: Material from acute and convalescent COVID-19 was sourced from the United States, Italy and Spain. PBMCs, B-cell-depleted T cells, or T cells provided the cDNA or gDNA that made up the material.

The junction had 6 bases not matched to a gene; V was cut back by 6 bases and J by 5 bases. CDR1 is MDHEN, CDR2 SYDVKM, per germline. This CDR3 is built from 15 residues. Original processing methods: Researchers report that nucleated cell counts were estimated from reference gene primer amplification. This table comes from immunoSEQ multiplex PCR, and its TCRdb copy is limited to in-frame clones, with some not included. From that table come the V and J calls and clone size; the DNA was used to work out D and trimming. Among about 210,000 clones listed, 80% were seen once. The chain is built from TRBV28 and TRBJ2-2, with TRBD1 matching 10 bases. The TCR originated in a human donor in a cohort sampled during active COVID-19. Sequenced sample: peripheral blood. CDR3 amino acids: CASRTGGAYTGELFF. For the CDR3, the DNA is TGTGCCAGCAGGACAGGGGGCGCATATACCGGGGAGCTGTTTTTT.